This record covers a single TCR beta chain. In germline, CDR1 is SNHLY, CDR2 FYNNEI. V lost 6 bases and J 12 bases, leaving 20 bases between the germline ends. CDR3 size: 13 residues. This specimen comes from a study of blood T cell repertoires in COVID-19. Study-wide background: Samples representing acute and convalescent COVID-19 were sourced from the United States, Italy and Spain.

In the authors' methods: Estimated nucleated cell counts came from reference gene primer amplification. Using immunoSEQ multiplex PCR, the repertoire was profiled, and TCRdb retains in-frame clones only, with some absent. V and J calls and clone size come straight from that table; D and trimming were deduced from the DNA. The sample records 30,000 to 40,000 clones, 75% to 90% being singletons. The rearrangement uses TRBV2 and TRBJ1-2, with D perhaps matching TRBD1 (5 bases). Input material: peripheral blood. The receptor's source is a human donor in a cohort sampled during active COVID-19. This chain's CDR3 is CASSRRGTPVHTF. The CDR3 DNA follows: TGTGCCAGCAGCCGCCGCGGGACCCCCGTCCACACCTTC.